The 6 T cell receptor beta chains below come from one sample, sequenced in a study of blood T cell repertoires in COVID-19. Here immunoSEQ multiplex PCR was the method, and the copy in TCRdb shows in-frame clones only, minus some. The top ten clones hold about 5% of a sample with 330,000 or so clones, around 90% of them seen once. Sequencing was done on a sample of PBMCs or T cells enriched from blood (not recorded which). All receptors derive from a man younger than 40 who had recovered from COVID-19.

The chain employs TRBV10-1 and TRBJ2-3; D possibly corresponds to TRBD1 (7 bases). The germline V gene has CDR1 WNHNN and CDR2 SYGVQD (reference sequence). CDR3 size: 15 residues. Trimming removed 3 bases from V and 1 base from J, with 11 bases in between. As DNA, the CDR3 is TGCGCCAGCAGTGAAGGGGGGACAGGCACAGATACGCAGTATTTT. Its translation is CASSEGGTGTDTQYF.

The gene calls are TRBV30 and TRBJ2-3, with 11 positions matching TRBD2. J gave up 0 bases and V 4 bases, and 0 bases lay outside the gene matches. The CDR3 spans 14 residues. Germline CDR1 is GTSNPN and CDR2 is SVGIG (reference sequence). CDR3: CAWTSGGSTDTQYF. CDR3 bases: TGTGCCTGGACTAGCGGGGGGAGCACAGATACGCAGTATTTT.

The chain recombines TRBV4-2 with TRBJ2-3, with 12 nucleotides matching TRBD2. The CDR3 spans 17 residues. Germline lookup yields CDR1 LGHNA and CDR2 YNFKEQ. The V segment lost 1 base and the J segment 1 base; nucleotides outside the gene matches: 3. The CDR3 spells CASSQVSSGGGTDTQYF. CDR3 nucleotides: TGTGCCAGCAGCCAAGTGTCTAGCGGGGGGGGCACAGATACGCAGTATTTT.

This clone was recorded only once. The V call is TRBV19, the J call TRBJ1-5; no clear D. V was pared by 3 bases and J by 0 bases, with 9 bases between. CDR1 LNHDA and CDR2 SQIVND come from the germline V gene (reference sequence). CDR3 length: 15 residues. CDR3 in DNA: TGTGCCAGTAGTATCCAGGCCTTTAGCAATCAGCCCCAGCATTTT. It translates to CASSIQAFSNQPQHF.

A single count supports this clone. The chain employs TRBV4-1 and TRBJ2-2; TRBD2 matches 10 bases. Trimming cost V 0 bases and J 0 bases; bases outside gene matches: 4. Germline-derived CDR1 and CDR2 are MGHRA and YSYEKL. The CDR3 has 18 residues. The DNA for the CDR3 is TGCGCCAGCAGCCAAGAACTAGCGGGGATCGCGAACACCGGGGAGCTGTTTTTT. Translation: CASSQELAGIANTGELFF.

This clone was seen a single time. CDR3 residues: CASSPSLIWGGTGELFF. DNA of the CDR3: TGTGCCAGCAGTCCATCCCTCATTTGGGGAGGAACCGGGGAGCTGTTTTTT. V usage is TRBV27 and J usage is TRBJ2-2, with TRBD2 as a possible D gene (6 bases). This CDR3 spans 17 amino acids. V dropped 5 bases and J dropped 5 bases, with 21 bases sitting between them. Germline-derived CDR1 and CDR2 are MNHEY and SMNVEV (reference sequence).